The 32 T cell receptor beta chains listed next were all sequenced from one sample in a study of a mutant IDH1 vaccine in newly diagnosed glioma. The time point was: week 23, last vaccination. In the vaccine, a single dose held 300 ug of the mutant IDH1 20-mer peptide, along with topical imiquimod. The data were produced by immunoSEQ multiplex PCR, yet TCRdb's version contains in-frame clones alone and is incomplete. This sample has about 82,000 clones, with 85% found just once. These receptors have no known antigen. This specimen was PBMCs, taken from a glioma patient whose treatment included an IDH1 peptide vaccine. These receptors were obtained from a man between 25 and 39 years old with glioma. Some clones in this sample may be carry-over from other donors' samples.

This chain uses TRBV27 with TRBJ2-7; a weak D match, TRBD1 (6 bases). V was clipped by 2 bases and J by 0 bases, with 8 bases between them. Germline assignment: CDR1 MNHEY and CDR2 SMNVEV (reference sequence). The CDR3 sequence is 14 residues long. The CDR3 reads CASSLGGLSYEQYF. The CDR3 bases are TGTGCCAGCAGTTTAGGGGGCCTCTCCTACGAGCAGTACTTC.

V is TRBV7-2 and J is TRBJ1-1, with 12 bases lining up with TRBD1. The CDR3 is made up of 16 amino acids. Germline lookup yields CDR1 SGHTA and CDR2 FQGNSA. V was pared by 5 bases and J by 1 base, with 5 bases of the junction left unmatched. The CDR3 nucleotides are TGTGCCAGCAGCCCGGGACAGGGGGCAGGGAACACTGAAGCTTTCTTT. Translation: CASSPGQGAGNTEAFF.

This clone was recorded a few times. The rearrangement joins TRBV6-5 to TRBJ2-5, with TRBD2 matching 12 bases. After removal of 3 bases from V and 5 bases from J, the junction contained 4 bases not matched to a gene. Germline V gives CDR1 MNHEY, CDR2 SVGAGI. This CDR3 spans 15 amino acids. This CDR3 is CASSYSSGGVETQYF. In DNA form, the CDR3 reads TGTGCCAGCAGTTATTCTAGCGGGGGGGTGGAGACCCAGTACTTC.

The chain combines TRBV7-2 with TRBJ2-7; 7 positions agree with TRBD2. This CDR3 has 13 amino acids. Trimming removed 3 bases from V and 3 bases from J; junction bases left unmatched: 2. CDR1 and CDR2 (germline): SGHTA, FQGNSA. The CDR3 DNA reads TGTGCCAGCAGCTTGGGAGGGCACTACGAGCAGTACTTC. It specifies CASSLGGHYEQYF. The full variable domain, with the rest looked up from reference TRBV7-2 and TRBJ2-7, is GAGVSQSPSNKVTEKGKDVELRCDPISGHTALYWYRQSLGQGLEFLIYFQGNSAPDKSGLPSDRFSAERTGGSVSTLTIQRTQQEDSAVYLCASSLGGHYEQYFGPGTRLTVT.

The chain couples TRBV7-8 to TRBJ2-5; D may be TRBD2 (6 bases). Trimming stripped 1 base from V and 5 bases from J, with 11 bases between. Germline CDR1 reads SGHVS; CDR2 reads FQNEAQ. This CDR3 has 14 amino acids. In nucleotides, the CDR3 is TGTGCCAGCAGCTTAGGGGAGGCCCAGGAGACCCAGTACTTC. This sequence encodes CASSLGEAQETQYF.

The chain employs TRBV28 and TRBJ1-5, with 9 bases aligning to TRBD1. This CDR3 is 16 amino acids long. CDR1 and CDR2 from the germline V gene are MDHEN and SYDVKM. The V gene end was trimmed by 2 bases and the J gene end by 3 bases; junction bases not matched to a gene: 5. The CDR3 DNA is TGTGCCAGCAGTTTAATGGGACAGGGTCCCAATCAGCCCCAGCATTTT. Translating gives CASSLMGQGPNQPQHF.

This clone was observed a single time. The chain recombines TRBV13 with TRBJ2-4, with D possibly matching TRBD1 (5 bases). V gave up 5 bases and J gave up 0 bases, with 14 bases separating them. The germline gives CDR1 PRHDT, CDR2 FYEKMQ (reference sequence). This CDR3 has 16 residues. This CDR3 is CASSGRQTLAKNIQYF. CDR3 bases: TGTGCCAGCAGCGGACGACAGACTCTAGCCAAAAACATTCAGTACTTC.

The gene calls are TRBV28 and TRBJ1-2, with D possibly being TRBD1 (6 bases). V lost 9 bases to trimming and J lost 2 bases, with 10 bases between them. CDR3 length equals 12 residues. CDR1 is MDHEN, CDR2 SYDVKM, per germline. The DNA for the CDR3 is TGTGCCAGTCAAACAGGGAACTATGGCTACACCTTC. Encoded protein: CASQTGNYGYTF.

For the CDR3, the DNA is TGTGCCAGCAGGGGGACAGGGTTTGGTACGCAGTATTTT. It yields the protein CASRGTGFGTQYF. This rearrangement joins TRBV27 to TRBJ2-3, with 9 bases that match TRBD1. Germline V gene data show CDR1 as MNHEY and CDR2 as SMNVEV (reference sequence). V lost 6 bases, J lost 8 bases, and 6 bases stayed unmatched. The CDR3 covers 13 residues.

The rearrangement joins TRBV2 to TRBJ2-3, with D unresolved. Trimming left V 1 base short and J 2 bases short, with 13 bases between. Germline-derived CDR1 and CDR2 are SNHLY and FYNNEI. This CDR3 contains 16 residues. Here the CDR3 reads CASSEGSRRFTDTQYF. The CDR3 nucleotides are TGTGCCAGCAGTGAAGGATCTAGGCGGTTCACAGATACGCAGTATTTT.

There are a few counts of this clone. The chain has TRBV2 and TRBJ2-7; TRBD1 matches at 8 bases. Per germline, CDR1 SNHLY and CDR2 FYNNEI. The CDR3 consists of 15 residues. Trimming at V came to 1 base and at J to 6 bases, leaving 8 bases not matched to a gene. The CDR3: CASSEGGQVLSEQYF. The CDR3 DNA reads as TGTGCCAGCAGTGAAGGGGGACAGGTTTTAAGCGAGCAGTACTTC.

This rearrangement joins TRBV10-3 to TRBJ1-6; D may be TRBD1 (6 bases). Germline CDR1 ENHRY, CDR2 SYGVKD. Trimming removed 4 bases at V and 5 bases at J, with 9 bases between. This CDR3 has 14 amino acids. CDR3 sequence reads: CAISARQDNSPLHF. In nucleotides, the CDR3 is TGTGCCATCAGTGCCCGACAGGATAATTCACCCCTCCACTTT.

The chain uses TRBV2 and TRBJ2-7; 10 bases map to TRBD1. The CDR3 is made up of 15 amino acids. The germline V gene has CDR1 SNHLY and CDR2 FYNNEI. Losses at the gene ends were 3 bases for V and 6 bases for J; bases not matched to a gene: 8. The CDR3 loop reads CASSEGTGALFEQYF. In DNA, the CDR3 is TGTGCCAGCAGTGAGGGGACAGGGGCCCTTTTCGAGCAGTACTTC.

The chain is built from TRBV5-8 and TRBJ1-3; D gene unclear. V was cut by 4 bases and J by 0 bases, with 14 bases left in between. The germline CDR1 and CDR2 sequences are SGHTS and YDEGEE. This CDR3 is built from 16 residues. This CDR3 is CASSLRGDSSGNTIYF. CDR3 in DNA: TGTGCCAGCAGCCTCCGGGGTGATTCCTCTGGAAACACCATATATTTT.

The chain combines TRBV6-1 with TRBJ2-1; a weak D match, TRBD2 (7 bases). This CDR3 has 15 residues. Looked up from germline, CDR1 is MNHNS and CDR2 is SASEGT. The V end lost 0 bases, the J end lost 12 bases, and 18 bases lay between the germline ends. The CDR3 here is CASSEALLGGALQFF. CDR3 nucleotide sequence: TGTGCCAGCAGTGAAGCGCTTCTGGGGGGGGCATTGCAGTTCTTC.

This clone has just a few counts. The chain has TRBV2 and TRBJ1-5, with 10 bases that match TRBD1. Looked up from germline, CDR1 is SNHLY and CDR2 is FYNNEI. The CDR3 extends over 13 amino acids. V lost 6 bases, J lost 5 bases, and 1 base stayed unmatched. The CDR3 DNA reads TGTGCCAGCAGCGGGACAGGGGATCAGCCCCAGCATTTT. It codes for CASSGTGDQPQHF.

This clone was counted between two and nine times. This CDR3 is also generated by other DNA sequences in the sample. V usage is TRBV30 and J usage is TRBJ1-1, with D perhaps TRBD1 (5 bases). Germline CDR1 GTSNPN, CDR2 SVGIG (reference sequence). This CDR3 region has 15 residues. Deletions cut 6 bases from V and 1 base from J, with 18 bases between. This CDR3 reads CACDVEIGQNTEAFF. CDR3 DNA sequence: TGTGCCTGCGACGTTGAGATAGGACAGAACACTGAAGCTTTCTTT. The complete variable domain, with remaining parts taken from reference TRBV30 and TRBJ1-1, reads SQTIHQWPATLVQPVGSPLSLECTVEGTSNPNLYWYRQAAGRGLQLLFYSVGIGQISSEVPQNLSASRPQDRQFILSSKKLLLSDSGFYLCACDVEIGQNTEAFFGQGTRLTVV.

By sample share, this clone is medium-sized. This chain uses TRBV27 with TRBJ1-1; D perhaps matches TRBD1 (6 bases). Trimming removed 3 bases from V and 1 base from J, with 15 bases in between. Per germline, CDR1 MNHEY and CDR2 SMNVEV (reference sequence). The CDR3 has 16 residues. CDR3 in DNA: TGTGCCAGCAGTTTCTCCCTGGGGGGGGCGAACACTGAAGCTTTCTTT. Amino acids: CASSFSLGGANTEAFF.

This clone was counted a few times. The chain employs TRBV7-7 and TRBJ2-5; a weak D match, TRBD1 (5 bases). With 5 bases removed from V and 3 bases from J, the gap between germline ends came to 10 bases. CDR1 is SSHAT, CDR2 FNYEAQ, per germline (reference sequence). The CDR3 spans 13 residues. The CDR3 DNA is TGTGCCAGCAGCGCAGACAGCGAAGAGACCCAGTACTTC. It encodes CASSADSEETQYF. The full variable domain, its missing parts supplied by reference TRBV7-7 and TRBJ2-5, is GAGVSQSPRYKVTKRGQDVTLRCDPISSHATLYWYQQALGQGPEFLTYFNYEAQPDKSGLPSDRFSAERPEGSISTLTIQRTEQRDSAMYRCASSADSEETQYFGPGTRLLVL.

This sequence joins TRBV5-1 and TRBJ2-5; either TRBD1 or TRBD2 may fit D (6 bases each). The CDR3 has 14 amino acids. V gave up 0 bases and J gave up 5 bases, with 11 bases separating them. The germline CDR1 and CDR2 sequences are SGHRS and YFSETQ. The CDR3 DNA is TGCGCCAGCAGCTTGGTCGGGGGCGCGGAGACCCAGTACTTC. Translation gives CASSLVGGAETQYF.

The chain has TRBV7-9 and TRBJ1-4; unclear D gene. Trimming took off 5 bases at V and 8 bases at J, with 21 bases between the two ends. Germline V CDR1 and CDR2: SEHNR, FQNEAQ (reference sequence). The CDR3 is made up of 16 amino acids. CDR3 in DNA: TGTGCCAGCAGCCCCCCGGGGTTCGGTAGTCGGGAAAAACTGTTTTTT. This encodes CASSPPGFGSREKLFF.

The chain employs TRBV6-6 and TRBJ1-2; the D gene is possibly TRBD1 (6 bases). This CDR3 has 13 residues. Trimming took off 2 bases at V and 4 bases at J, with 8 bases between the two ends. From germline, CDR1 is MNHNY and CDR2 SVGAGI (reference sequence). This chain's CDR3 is CASSYEGGYGYTF. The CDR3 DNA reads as TGTGCCAGCAGTTACGAAGGGGGCTATGGCTACACCTTC.

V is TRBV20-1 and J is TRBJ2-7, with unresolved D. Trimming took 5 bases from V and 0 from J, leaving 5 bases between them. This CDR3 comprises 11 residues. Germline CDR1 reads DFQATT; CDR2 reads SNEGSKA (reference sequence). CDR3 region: CSALSSYEQYF. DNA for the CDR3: TGCAGTGCTTTGAGCTCCTACGAGCAGTACTTC.

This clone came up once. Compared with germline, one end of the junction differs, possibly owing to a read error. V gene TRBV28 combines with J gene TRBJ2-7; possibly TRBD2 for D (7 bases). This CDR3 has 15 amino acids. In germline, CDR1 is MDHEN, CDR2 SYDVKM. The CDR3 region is CASSPRGAGQYGQYF. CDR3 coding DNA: TGTGCCAGCAGTCCCCGGGGGGCGGGACAATACGGGCAGTACTTC.

For the CDR3, the DNA is TGTGCCAGCAGTGAAGGCCCAGGGGGCTACTACGAGCAGTACTTC. Amino acid sequence: CASSEGPGGYYEQYF. The chain joins TRBV2 to TRBJ2-7; 8 bases align to TRBD1. This CDR3 region has 15 residues. The germline V gene encodes CDR1 SNHLY and CDR2 FYNNEI. The J segment lost 3 bases and the V segment lost 1 base, leaving 5 bases of the junction unmatched. Full variable domain (outside the CDR3, taken from reference TRBV2 and TRBJ2-7): EPEVTQTPSHQVTQMGQEVILRCVPISNHLYFYWYRQILGQKVEFLVSFYNNEISEKSEIFDDQFSVERPDGSNFTLKIRSTKLEDSAMYFCASSEGPGGYYEQYFGPGTRLTVT.

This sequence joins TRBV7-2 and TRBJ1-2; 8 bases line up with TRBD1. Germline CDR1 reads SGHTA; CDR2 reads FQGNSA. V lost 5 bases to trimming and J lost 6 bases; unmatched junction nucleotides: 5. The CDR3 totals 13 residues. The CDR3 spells CASSTGGRNGYTF. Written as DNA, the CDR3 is TGTGCCAGCAGCACAGGGGGGAGAAATGGCTACACCTTC.

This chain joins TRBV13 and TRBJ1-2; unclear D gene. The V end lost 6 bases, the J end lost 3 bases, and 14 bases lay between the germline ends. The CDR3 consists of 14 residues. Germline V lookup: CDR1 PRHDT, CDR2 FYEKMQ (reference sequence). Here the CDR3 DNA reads TGTGCCAGCAGGAGCCCGGAGGCAGACTATGGCTACACCTTC. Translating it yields CASRSPEADYGYTF.

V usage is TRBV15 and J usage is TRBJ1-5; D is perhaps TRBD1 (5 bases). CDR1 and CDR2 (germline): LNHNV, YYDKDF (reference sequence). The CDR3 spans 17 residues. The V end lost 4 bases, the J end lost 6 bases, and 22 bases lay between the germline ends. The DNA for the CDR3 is TGTGCCACCAGCAACCTCATGGGCAGGGCTCTGAGTCAGCCCCAGCATTTT. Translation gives CATSNLMGRALSQPQHF.

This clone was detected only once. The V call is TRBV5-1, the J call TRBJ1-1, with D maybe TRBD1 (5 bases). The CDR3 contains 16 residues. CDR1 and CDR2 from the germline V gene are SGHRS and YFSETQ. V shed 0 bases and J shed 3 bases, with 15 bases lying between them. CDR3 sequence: CASSLGPGTGDTEAFF. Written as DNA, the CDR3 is TGCGCCAGCAGCTTGGGCCCCGGGACTGGGGACACTGAAGCTTTCTTT.

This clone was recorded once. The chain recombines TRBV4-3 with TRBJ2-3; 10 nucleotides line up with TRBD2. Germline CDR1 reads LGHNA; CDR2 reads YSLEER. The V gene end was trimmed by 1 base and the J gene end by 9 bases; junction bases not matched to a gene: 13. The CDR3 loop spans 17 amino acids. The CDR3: CASSQVQRGGLLDTQYF. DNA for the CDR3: TGCGCCAGCAGCCAAGTTCAGCGGGGGGGATTATTAGACACGCAGTATTTT.

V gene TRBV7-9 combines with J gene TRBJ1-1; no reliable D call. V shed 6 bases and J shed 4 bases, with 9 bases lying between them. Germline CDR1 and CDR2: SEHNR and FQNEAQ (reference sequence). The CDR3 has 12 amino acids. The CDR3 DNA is TGTGCCAGCAGTCCCTGGGGCACTGAAGCTTTCTTT. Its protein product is CASSPWGTEAFF.

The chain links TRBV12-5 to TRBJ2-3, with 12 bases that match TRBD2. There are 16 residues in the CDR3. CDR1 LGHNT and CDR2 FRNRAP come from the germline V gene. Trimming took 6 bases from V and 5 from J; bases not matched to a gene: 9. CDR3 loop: CASGLGLAGIEDTQYF. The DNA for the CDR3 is TGTGCTAGTGGACTCGGACTAGCGGGAATAGAAGATACGCAGTATTTT.